One sample yielded the 8 T cell receptor beta chains listed below, sequenced in a study of T and B cells in COVID-19 patients. Each TRB amplification used about 220-500 ng of genomic DNA from blood. BIOMED2 TRB-A/B primer pools were used in multiplex TRB PCR. TCRdb reprocessed the multiplex PCR reads via MiXCR and lists one record per CDR3 protein. The data show some 14,000 distinct CDR3 sequences, around 28% seen once. Material: blood. Receptor source: a human donor who had recovered from COVID-19.

In this sample, this clonotype turned up once. The V call is TRBV10-3, the J call TRBJ1-3, with unresolved D. The V gene lost 7 bases and the J gene lost 0 bases, with 22 bases spanning the gap. This CDR3 has 18 residues. Germline values: CDR1 ENHRY, CDR2 SYGVKD. The CDR3 loop reads CAITEKRAGSTSGNTIYF. CDR3 in DNA: TGTGCCATCACCGAAAAGAGGGCGGGCAGTACCTCTGGAAACACCATATATTTT.

This clonotype was seen ten or more times. The chain uses TRBV30 and TRBJ2-1; D uncertain. V was clipped by 4 bases and J by 7 bases, with 8 bases between them. The germline CDR1 and CDR2 sequences are GTSNPN and SVGIG (reference sequence). The CDR3 is 11 amino acids. The DNA of the CDR3 is TGTGCCTGGATTCAAGCGAATGAGCAGTTCTTC. This sequence encodes CAWIQANEQFF.

This sequence joins TRBV6-2 or TRBV6-3 and TRBJ2-3, with a weak D call TRBD2 (5 bases). V lost 8 bases to trimming and J lost 5 bases, with 23 bases between them. CDR1 and CDR2 from the germline V gene are MNHEY and SVGEGT. CDR3 length: 16 amino acids. The chain's CDR3 is CASESGRGPFQDTQYF. As DNA, the CDR3 is TGTGCCAGCGAAAGTGGGAGAGGGCCGTTTCAAGATACGCAGTATTTT.

This chain joins TRBV28 and TRBJ2-7; 8 nucleotides match TRBD1. Germline V CDR1 and CDR2: MDHEN, SYDVKM. The CDR3 has 15 amino acids. Unmatched junction bases numbered 9, after V lost 6 bases and J lost 2 bases. CDR3 amino acids: CASSPGQGGPYEQYF. CDR3 coding DNA: TGTGCCAGCAGCCCTGGACAGGGAGGACCCTACGAGCAGTACTTC. Full variable domain (missing parts from reference TRBV28 and TRBJ2-7): DVKVTQSSRYLVKRTGEKVFLECVQDMDHENMFWYRQDPGLGLRLIYFSYDVKMKEKGDIPEGYSVSREKKERFSLILESASTNQTSMYLCASSPGQGGPYEQYFGPGTRLTVT.

The V and J genes are TRBV6-6 and TRBJ1-5, with D perhaps matching TRBD1 (5 bases). CDR1 is MNHNY and CDR2 is SVGAGI in the germline V gene (reference sequence). The CDR3 runs 16 residues. V shed 2 bases and J shed 4 bases, with 15 bases lying between them. The CDR3 bases are TGTGCCAGCAGTTACACCGGGACCTCTCGAAATCAGCCCCAGCATTTT. This sequence encodes CASSYTGTSRNQPQHF.

This clonotype was seen a few times. The chain is built from TRBV18 and TRBJ1-1, with TRBD1 identical over 7 bases. CDR1 is KGHSH and CDR2 is LQKENI in the germline V gene. The CDR3 contains 14 residues. The ends lost 0 bases at V and 8 bases at J; junction bases unmatched: 6. This CDR3 reads CASSPPLRTGEAFF. The CDR3 coding sequence is TGTGCCAGCTCACCACCTCTGAGGACAGGAGAAGCTTTCTTT.

In its sample, this clonotype is medium-sized. The V gene is TRBV29-1, the J gene TRBJ2-7, with 11 nucleotides matching TRBD2. Germline V CDR1 and CDR2: SQVTM, ANQGSEA. The CDR3 contains 13 residues. The V segment lost 6 bases and the J segment 1 base; nucleotides outside the gene matches: 2. In nucleotides, the CDR3 is TGCAGCGTCGGACTAGCGGGTTCCTACGAGCAGTACTTC. Protein sequence: CSVGLAGSYEQYF.

The chain is built from TRBV19 and TRBJ2-2, with 7 bases matching TRBD1. Losses at the gene ends were 6 bases for V and 8 bases for J; bases not matched to a gene: 6. The CDR3 runs 13 residues. From germline, CDR1 is LNHDA and CDR2 SQIVND (reference sequence). CDR3 DNA: TGTGCCAGTAGCGCGACAGGGATTGGGGAGCTGTTTTTT. It specifies CASSATGIGELFF.